This T cell receptor beta chain is drawn from a study of OX40 agonist ivuxolimab in advanced cancers. Context from the whole study: The costimulatory receptor OX40 (CD134) was targeted by ivuxolimab, a fully human IgG2 agonistic monoclonal antibody. Intravenous ivuxolimab was administered to patients every 2 weeks at six dose levels: 0.01, 0.1, 0.3, 1.5, 3 and 10 mg/kg. Of the 50 to 55 dose-escalation patients, hepatocellular carcinoma was present in approximately 20, melanoma in around 15, renal cell carcinoma in 9 and head and neck cancer in 9. In the dose-escalation cohort, nearly 85% of patients were male, and the mean age was roughly 60 years with a range of roughly 23 to 79. Prior anti-PD-1, anti-PD-L1 or anti-CTLA-4 therapy was permitted, and about 40% of dose-escalation patients had received checkpoint inhibitors. Three dose-escalation patients achieved partial responses, one with hepatocellular carcinoma and two with cutaneous melanoma. The purpose of peripheral TCRbeta sequencing was to test whether ivuxolimab changed TCR sequence diversity and led to clonal T-cell expansion. The monotherapy dose-escalation portion (N ≈ 57 patients) of the phase I ivuxolimab trial is reported in the paper.

Broader findings and caveats from the paper: Antigen specificity was not determined for the clonally expanded peripheral T cells. Low levels of normalized T-cell clonal expansion were also seen in some nonresponding patients. After ivuxolimab, more expanded clones were found on average in CD8+ T cells than in CD4+ T cells. At doses from 0.1 to 3.0 mg/kg, clonal expansion was seen in both CD4+ and CD8+ blood T cells between baseline and week 6. In the 0.1-3.0 mg/kg groups, partial responders had among the lowest normalized peripheral clonal expansion, particularly in CD8+ T cells.

To note about this clone: There is no known antigen for this receptor. The input lacks base qualities; no much larger clone sits a single base away.

To sequence the TCRbeta CDR3 region, genomic DNA was isolated from the sorted cells. The immunoSEQ Assay was used for sequencing of TCRbeta CDR3 regions. Sourced from immuneACCESS, this table was stored by TCRdb with only in-frame sequences that have V and J called. A share of the clones is absent; for the studies checked, an unresolved V gene accounts for under half, and the remainder has no known explanation. Counted in this sample were around 49,000 clones; around nine tenths of them appeared once. Jointly, the top ten make up 10% of the sample. The trial excluded patients who had a history of autoimmune disease or were on systemic immunosuppression. In every dose cohort, peripheral blood was drawn for TCR sequencing at baseline, cycle 4 day 1, and cycle 7 day 1. Samples were obtained from an open-label, multicenter, first-in-human phase I dose-escalation trial of ivuxolimab. Adults with locally advanced or metastatic head and neck squamous cell, hepatocellular, melanoma or renal cell carcinoma were enrolled in the trial. CD4+ and CD8+ T cells were sorted separately from peripheral blood before TCR sequencing.

The CDR3 covers 16 residues, taking in both the cysteine and the phenylalanine. Here the CDR3 DNA is all that survives: 48 bases in frame from base 1. CDR1 and CDR2, looked up from the germline V gene, are SGDLS and YYNGEE. The germline V end is reduced by 3 bases and the J end by 6 bases; junction bases left unmatched: 6. The sequence was collected from an adult with an advanced solid tumor such as melanoma, head and neck, liver or kidney cancer. Sequenced material: CD4+ or CD8+ T cells sorted from blood, taken in a trial of the OX40 agonist ivuxolimab. The receptor chain draws on TRBV9 and TRBJ2-1, with 13 bases in between that match TRBD2. The DNA sequence is as follows: TGTGCCAGCAGCGCGGGGGGACTAGCGGGAACCAATGAGCAGTTCTTC. It translates as CASSAGGLAGTNEQFF.